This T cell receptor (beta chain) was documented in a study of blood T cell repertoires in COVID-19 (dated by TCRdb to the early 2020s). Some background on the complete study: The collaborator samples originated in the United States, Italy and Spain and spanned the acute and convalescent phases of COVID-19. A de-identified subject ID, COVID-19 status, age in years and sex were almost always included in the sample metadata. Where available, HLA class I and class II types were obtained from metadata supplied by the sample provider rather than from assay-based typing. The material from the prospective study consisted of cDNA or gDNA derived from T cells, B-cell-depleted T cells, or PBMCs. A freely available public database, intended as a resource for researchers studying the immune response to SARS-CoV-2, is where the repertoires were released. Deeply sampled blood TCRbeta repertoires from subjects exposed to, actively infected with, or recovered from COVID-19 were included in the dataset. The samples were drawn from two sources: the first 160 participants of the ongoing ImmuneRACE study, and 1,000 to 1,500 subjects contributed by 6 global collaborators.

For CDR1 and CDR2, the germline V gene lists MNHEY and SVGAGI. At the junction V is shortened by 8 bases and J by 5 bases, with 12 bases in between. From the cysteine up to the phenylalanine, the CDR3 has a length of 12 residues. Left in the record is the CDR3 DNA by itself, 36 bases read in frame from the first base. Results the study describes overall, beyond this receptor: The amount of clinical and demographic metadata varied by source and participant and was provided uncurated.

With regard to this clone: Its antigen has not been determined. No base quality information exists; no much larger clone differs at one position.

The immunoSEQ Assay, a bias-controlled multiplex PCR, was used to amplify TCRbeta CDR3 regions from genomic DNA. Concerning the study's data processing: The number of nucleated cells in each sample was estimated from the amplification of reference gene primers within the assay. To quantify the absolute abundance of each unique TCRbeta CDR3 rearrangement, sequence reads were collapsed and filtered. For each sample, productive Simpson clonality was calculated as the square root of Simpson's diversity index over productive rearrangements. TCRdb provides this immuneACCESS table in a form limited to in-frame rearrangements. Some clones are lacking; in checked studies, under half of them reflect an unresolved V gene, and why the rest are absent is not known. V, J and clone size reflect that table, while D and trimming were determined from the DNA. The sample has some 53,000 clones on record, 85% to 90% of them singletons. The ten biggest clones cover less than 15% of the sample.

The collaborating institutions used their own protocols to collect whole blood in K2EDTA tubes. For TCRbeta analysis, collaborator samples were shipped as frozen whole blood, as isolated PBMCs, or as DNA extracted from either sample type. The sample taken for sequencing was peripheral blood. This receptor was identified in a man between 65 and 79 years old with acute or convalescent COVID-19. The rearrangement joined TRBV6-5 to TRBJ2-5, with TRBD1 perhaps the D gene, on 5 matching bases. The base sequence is TGTGCCAGCGCCACAGGATGGGAGACCCAGTACTTC. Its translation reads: CASATGWETQYF.